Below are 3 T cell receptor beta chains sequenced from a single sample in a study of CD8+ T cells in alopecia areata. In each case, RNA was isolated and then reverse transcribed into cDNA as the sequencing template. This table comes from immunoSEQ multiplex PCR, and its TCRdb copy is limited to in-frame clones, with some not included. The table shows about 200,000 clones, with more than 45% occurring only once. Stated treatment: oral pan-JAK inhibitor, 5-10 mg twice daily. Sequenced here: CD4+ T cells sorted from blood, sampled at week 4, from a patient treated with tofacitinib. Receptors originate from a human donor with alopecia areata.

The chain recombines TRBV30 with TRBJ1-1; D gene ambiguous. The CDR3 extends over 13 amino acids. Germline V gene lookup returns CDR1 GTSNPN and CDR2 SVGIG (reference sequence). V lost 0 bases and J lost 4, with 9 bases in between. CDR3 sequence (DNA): TGTGCCTGGAGTGTTCGGGTAAGCACTGAAGCTTTCTTT. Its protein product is CAWSVRVSTEAFF. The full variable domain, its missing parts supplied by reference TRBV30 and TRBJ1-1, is SQTIHQWPATLVQPVGSPLSLECTVEGTSNPNLYWYRQAAGRGLQLLFYSVGIGQISSEVPQNLSASRPQDRQFILSSKKLLLSDSGFYLCAWSVRVSTEAFFGQGTRLTVV.

CDR3 coding DNA: TGTGCCAGCAGCTTAGCACTCACCACTGAAGCTTTCTTT. This encodes CASSLALTTEAFF. V gene TRBV7-6 combines with J gene TRBJ1-1; the D is unclear. Germline CDR1 and CDR2: SGHVS and FNYEAQ. CDR3 size: 13 residues. Trimming shortened V by 0 bases and J by 4 bases, and 6 bases separated the two germline ends.

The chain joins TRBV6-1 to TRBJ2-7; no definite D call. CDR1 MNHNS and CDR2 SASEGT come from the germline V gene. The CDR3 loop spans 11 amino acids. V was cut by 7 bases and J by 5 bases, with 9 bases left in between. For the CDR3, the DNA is TGTGCCAGCAAGATCCAGAACGAGCAGTACTTC. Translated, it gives CASKIQNEQYF.